This T cell receptor (beta chain) is from a study of shared clonotypes between healthy human individuals. The donors were all Caucasian adults (living in Nashville, Tennessee). The assay was immunoSEQ multiplex PCR, and TCRdb's table has in-frame clones only and misses some. This sample has 2 million to 3 million clones, with just over 90% found just once. This clone occurred a few times. What it recognizes is unknown. This CDR3 contains 14 residues. Germline V lookup: CDR1 LNHDA, CDR2 SQIVND (reference sequence). Germline trimming cut 4 bases from V and 5 bases from J; bases unmatched to any gene: 5. Findings and caveats of the study: Generation of non-shared clonotypes was less probable than generation of clonotypes shared by all four donors.

The sequencing sample was made of naive CD4+ T cells sorted from blood. Documented subset: CD45RA+ positively selected. The receptor's source is a man aged 18-30 years in good health. This rearrangement joins TRBV19 to TRBJ1-2; 9 nucleotides align to TRBD1. CDR3 nucleotide sequence: TGTGCCAGTAGTACCGGACAGGGGTGGTATGGCTACACCTTC. Protein: CASSTGQGWYGYTF.